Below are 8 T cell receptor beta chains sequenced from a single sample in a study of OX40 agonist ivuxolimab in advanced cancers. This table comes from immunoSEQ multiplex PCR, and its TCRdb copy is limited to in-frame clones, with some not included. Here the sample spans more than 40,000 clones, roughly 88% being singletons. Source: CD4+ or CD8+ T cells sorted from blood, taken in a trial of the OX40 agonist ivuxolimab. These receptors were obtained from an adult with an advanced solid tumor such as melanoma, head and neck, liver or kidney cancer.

In nucleotides, the CDR3 is TGCGCCAGCAGCTTGCGGGGACAGAAGCAAGAGACCCAGTACTTC. Translating gives CASSLRGQKQETQYF. The V call is TRBV5-1, the J call TRBJ2-5, with TRBD1 matching over 7 bases. CDR3 length: 15 amino acids. V trimming: 1 base; J trimming: 2 bases; junction bases outside the gene matches: 5. Looked up from germline, CDR1 is SGHRS and CDR2 is YFSETQ. The variable domain in full, completed from reference TRBV5-1 and TRBJ2-5, reads KAGVTQTPRYLIKTRGQQVTLSCSPISGHRSVSWYQQTPGQGLQFLFEYFSETQRNKGNFPGRFSGRQFSNSRSEMNVSTLELGDSALYLCASSLRGQKQETQYFGPGTRLLVL.

In nucleotides, the CDR3 is TGTGCCAGCAGCTTAGATTATAGGGGGGCTACCTACGAGCAGTACTTC. It translates to CASSLDYRGATYEQYF. This rearrangement joins TRBV7-2 to TRBJ2-7, with D perhaps TRBD1 or TRBD2 (6 bases each). V dropped 1 base and J dropped 2 bases, with 15 bases sitting between them. CDR1 SGHTA and CDR2 FQGNSA come from the germline V gene. This CDR3 contains 16 residues.

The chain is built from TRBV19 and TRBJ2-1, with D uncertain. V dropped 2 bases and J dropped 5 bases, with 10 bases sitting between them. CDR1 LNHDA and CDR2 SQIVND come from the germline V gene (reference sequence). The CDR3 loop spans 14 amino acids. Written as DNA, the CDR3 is TGTGCCAGTAGTATATCGGACGTTCACAATGAGCAGTTCTTC. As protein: CASSISDVHNEQFF.

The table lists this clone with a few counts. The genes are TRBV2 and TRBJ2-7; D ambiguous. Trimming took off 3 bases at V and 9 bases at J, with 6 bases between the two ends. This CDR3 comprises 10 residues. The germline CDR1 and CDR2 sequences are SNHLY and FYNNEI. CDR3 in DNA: TGTGCCAGCAGTGATTCGGGGCAGTACTTC. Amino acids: CASSDSGQYF.

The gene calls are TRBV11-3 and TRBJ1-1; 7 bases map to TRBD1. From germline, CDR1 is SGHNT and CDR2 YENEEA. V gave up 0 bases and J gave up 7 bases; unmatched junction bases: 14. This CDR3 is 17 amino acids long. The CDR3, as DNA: TGTGCCAGCAGCTTAGATAGGCACAGGGGCAGAAGAGGTGAAGCTTTCTTT. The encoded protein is CASSLDRHRGRRGEAFF.

CDR3 residues: CASSTPWGGYYEQYF. CDR3 bases: TGTGCCAGCAGTACTCCGTGGGGGGGATACTACGAGCAGTACTTC. This chain links TRBV28 with TRBJ2-7; TRBD2 matches at 7 bases. Germline V gene sequence: CDR1 MDHEN, CDR2 SYDVKM. CDR3 size: 15 residues. V shed 5 bases, J shed 3 bases, and the junction held 10 bases outside the gene matches. The whole variable domain, filled in from reference TRBV28 and TRBJ2-7, reads DVKVTQSSRYLVKRTGEKVFLECVQDMDHENMFWYRQDPGLGLRLIYFSYDVKMKEKGDIPEGYSVSREKKERFSLILESASTNQTSMYLCASSTPWGGYYEQYFGPGTRLTVT.

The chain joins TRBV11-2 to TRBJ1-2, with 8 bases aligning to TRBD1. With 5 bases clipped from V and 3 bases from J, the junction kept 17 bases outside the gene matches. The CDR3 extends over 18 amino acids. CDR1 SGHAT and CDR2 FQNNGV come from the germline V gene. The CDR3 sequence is CASSQSYAQGAIDYGYTF. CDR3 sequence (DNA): TGTGCCAGCAGCCAATCTTACGCCCAGGGGGCGATAGACTATGGCTACACCTTC. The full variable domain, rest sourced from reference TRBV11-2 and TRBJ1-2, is EAGVAQSPRYKIIEKRQSVAFWCNPISGHATLYWYQQILGQGPKLLIQFQNNGVVDDSQLPKDRFSAERLKGVDSTLKIQPAKLEDSAVYLCASSQSYAQGAIDYGYTFGSGTRLTVV.

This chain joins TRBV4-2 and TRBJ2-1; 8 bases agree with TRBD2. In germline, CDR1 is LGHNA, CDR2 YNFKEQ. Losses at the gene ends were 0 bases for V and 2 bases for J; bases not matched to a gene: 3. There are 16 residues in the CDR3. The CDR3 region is CASSQESGSPYNEQFF. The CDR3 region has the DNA TGTGCCAGCAGCCAAGAGAGCGGGAGTCCCTACAATGAGCAGTTCTTC.